The next 21 T cell receptor beta chains were all read from a single sample in a study of blood T cell repertoires in COVID-19. Data came from immunoSEQ multiplex PCR; TCRdb stores just in-frame clones and leaves some out. The table has 150,000 or so clones, about 81% seen once. The sequenced sample was peripheral blood. All receptors derive from a human donor in a cohort sampled during active COVID-19.

The rearrangement links TRBV9 to TRBJ2-7; D possibly corresponds to TRBD1 (6 bases). The CDR3 runs 14 residues. The V gene's germline CDR1 is SGDLS and CDR2 YYNGEE. Trimming took off 2 bases at V and 0 bases at J, with 9 bases between the two ends. The chain's CDR3 is CASSVQGSSYEQYF. The CDR3 DNA reads as TGTGCCAGCAGCGTTCAGGGGAGCTCCTACGAGCAGTACTTC. Filled out from reference TRBV9 and TRBJ2-7, the complete variable domain reads DSGVTQTPKHLITATGQRVTLRCSPRSGDLSVYWYQQSLDQGLQFLIQYYNGEERAKGNILERFSAQQFPDLHSELNLSSLELGDSALYFCASSVQGSSYEQYFGPGTRLTVT.

This chain connects TRBV7-2 to TRBJ2-1; 9 nucleotides agree with TRBD2. The CDR3 is 16 amino acids. From germline, CDR1 is SGHTA and CDR2 FQGNSA. Trimming at V came to 0 bases and at J to 9 bases, leaving 9 bases not matched to a gene. CDR3 loop: CASSLAGGGVYGEQFF. The CDR3 DNA follows: TGTGCCAGCAGCTTAGCCGGCGGGGGGGTTTACGGTGAGCAGTTCTTC.

The chain is built from TRBV7-9 and TRBJ2-1, with TRBD1 matching 8 bases. Germline V gives CDR1 SEHNR, CDR2 FQNEAQ (reference sequence). V gave up 3 bases and J gave up 4 bases; unmatched junction bases: 8. The CDR3 contains 16 residues. The CDR3 DNA sequence: TGTGCCAGCAGCTTGGTCAGGGGGCCATGGTACAATGAGCAGTTCTTC. This encodes CASSLVRGPWYNEQFF.

This clone was seen a few times. The chain uses TRBV5-6 and TRBJ2-5, with 7 positions matching TRBD2. The germline V gene has CDR1 SGHDT and CDR2 YYEEEE. The CDR3 covers 15 residues. V was clipped by 3 bases and J by 2 bases; unmatched bases: 7. In DNA, the CDR3 is TGTGCCAGCAGCTGGGAGGGACCGCTACAAGAGACCCAGTACTTC. It specifies CASSWEGPLQETQYF.

CDR3 protein: CSVEKNGAFF. The CDR3 DNA reads as TGCAGCGTTGAAAAGAACGGGGCTTTCTTT. V is TRBV29-1 and J is TRBJ1-1; D remains ambiguous. Trimming cost V 2 bases and J 11 bases, with 9 bases left between them. This CDR3 is 10 amino acids long. Germline-derived CDR1 and CDR2 are SQVTM and ANQGSEA.

This sequence joins TRBV7-6 and TRBJ2-6, with D perhaps matching TRBD1 (6 bases). The CDR3 covers 19 residues. V lost 2 bases and J lost 0, with 17 bases in between. From germline, CDR1 is SGHVS and CDR2 FNYEAQ. The CDR3 region has the DNA TGTGCCAGCAGCTTACTGGCGTCGACAGGTTACTCTGGGGCCAACGTCCTGACTTTC. Encoded protein: CASSLLASTGYSGANVLTF.

The chain employs TRBV9 and TRBJ1-2; no clear D gene. CDR1 and CDR2 from the germline V gene are SGDLS and YYNGEE. This CDR3 spans 12 amino acids. With 6 bases removed from V and 8 bases from J, the gap between germline ends came to 14 bases. CDR3 nucleotides: TGTGCCAGCATGAGTTTATCGGAGGGCTACACCTTC. Protein sequence: CASMSLSEGYTF.

This chain joins TRBV20-1 and TRBJ2-5; 12 positions match TRBD1. From germline, CDR1 is DFQATT and CDR2 SNEGSKA (reference sequence). Trimming took 3 bases from V and 5 from J; bases not matched to a gene: 13. This CDR3 is built from 17 residues. CDR3 residues: CSASPTSGTGGLETQYF. CDR3 DNA sequence: TGCAGTGCTAGTCCGACCTCCGGGACAGGGGGCTTGGAGACCCAGTACTTC.

The chain carries TRBV10-3 and TRBJ1-1, with D possibly being TRBD1 (6 bases). The CDR3 is made up of 14 amino acids. The V gene lost 10 bases and the J gene lost 0 bases, with 15 bases spanning the gap. CDR1 is ENHRY, CDR2 SYGVKD, per germline. The CDR3 DNA reads TGTGCCACACAACAGGGATTGGTGAACACTGAAGCTTTCTTT. It specifies CATQQGLVNTEAFF.

This clone was observed once. This chain uses TRBV3-1 (or the pseudogene TRBV3-2) with TRBJ2-2; a weak D match, TRBD2 (5 bases). CDR3 length: 16 residues. Trimming stripped 0 bases from V and 1 base from J, with 9 bases between. In germline, CDR1 is LGHDT, CDR2 YNNKEL (reference sequence). The CDR3 sequence: CASSQDIGMNTGELFF. As DNA, the CDR3 is TGTGCCAGCAGCCAAGATATCGGGATGAACACCGGGGAGCTGTTTTTT.

The chain joins TRBV20-1 to TRBJ2-7, with a weak D call TRBD2 (7 bases). CDR3 length: 10 residues. Germline lookup yields CDR1 DFQATT and CDR2 SNEGSKA (reference sequence). CDR3 region: CSGGPGEQYF. For the CDR3, the DNA is TGCAGCGGGGGGCCAGGCGAGCAGTACTTC.

The chain employs TRBV28 and TRBJ2-7; 7 bases are a match to TRBD1. V trimming: 6 bases; J trimming: 7 bases; junction bases outside the gene matches: 9. Germline CDR1 and CDR2: MDHEN and SYDVKM. The CDR3 is 13 residues long. The CDR3 loop reads CASRLGQTREQYF. CDR3 DNA sequence: TGTGCCAGCAGGTTGGGACAGACGAGGGAGCAGTACTTC. The full variable domain, completed using reference TRBV28 and TRBJ2-7, is DVKVTQSSRYLVKRTGEKVFLECVQDMDHENMFWYRQDPGLGLRLIYFSYDVKMKEKGDIPEGYSVSREKKERFSLILESASTNQTSMYLCASRLGQTREQYFGPGTRLTVT.

The CDR3 DNA reads as TGTGCCAGCTCCCGGGGAGGGTTCTCAGATACGCAGTATTTT. Translating it yields CASSRGGFSDTQYF. V usage is TRBV6-4 and J usage is TRBJ2-3; TRBD2 aligns across 7 bases. V lost 8 bases, J lost 4 bases, and 9 bases stayed unmatched. The CDR3 spans 14 residues. The germline gives CDR1 MRHNA, CDR2 SNTAGT.

The genes are TRBV9 and TRBJ1-6; 9 nucleotides align to TRBD1. After removal of 3 bases from V and 8 bases from J, the junction contained 9 bases not matched to a gene. The CDR3 runs 16 residues. Germline assignment: CDR1 SGDLS and CDR2 YYNGEE. CDR3 coding DNA: TGTGCCAGCAGCGACAAGCCGGGACAGGGATATTCACCCCTCCACTTT. Translating gives CASSDKPGQGYSPLHF.

J is TRBJ1-6 and V is TRBV5-5; D is unclear. CDR1 is SGHKS, CDR2 YYEKEE, per germline (reference sequence). This CDR3 has 14 residues. Trimming cost V 2 bases and J 8 bases, with 11 bases left between them. The CDR3 bases are TGTGCCAGCAGCTTCAGTAGGCAGGATTCACCCCTCCACTTT. Translating it yields CASSFSRQDSPLHF.

The chain links TRBV4-3 to TRBJ2-3; D is ambiguous. Looked up from germline, CDR1 is LGHNA and CDR2 is YSLEER. V lost 0 bases, J lost 2 bases, and 12 bases lay in between. This CDR3 has 16 amino acids. The CDR3 coding sequence is TGCGCCAGCAGCCAAGATCGTCTAGGCCCCACAGATACGCAGTATTTT. Its protein product is CASSQDRLGPTDTQYF.

This chain links TRBV4-3 with TRBJ1-3; D is possibly TRBD1 (6 bases). Germline CDR1 reads LGHNA; CDR2 reads YSLEER. CDR3 length equals 16 residues. Trimming left V 0 bases short and J 4 bases short, with 13 bases between. The CDR3 sequence is CASSQDTEGVGNTIYF. DNA of the CDR3: TGCGCCAGCAGCCAAGATACCGAGGGGGTGGGAAACACCATATATTTT.

The count of this clone is one. The V and J genes are TRBV10-3 and TRBJ1-3, with 7 bases aligning to TRBD1. The CDR3 extends over 14 amino acids. Unmatched junction bases numbered 4, after V lost 6 bases and J lost 2 bases. CDR1 is ENHRY and CDR2 is SYGVKD in the germline V gene. The CDR3: CAIRQGDPGNTIYF. The CDR3 coding sequence is TGTGCCATCAGGCAGGGGGATCCTGGAAACACCATATATTTT.

The chain couples TRBV6-5 to TRBJ1-1, with 11 bases that match TRBD1. Losses at the gene ends were 6 bases for V and 11 bases for J; bases not matched to a gene: 8. CDR3 size: 13 residues. Germline CDR1 is MNHEY and CDR2 is SVGAGI. CDR3 in DNA: TGTGCCAGCAGACCTCCGGGACAGGGGGGTGCTTTCTTT. Translating gives CASRPPGQGGAFF.

This clone occurred once. The V call is TRBV6-2 or TRBV6-3, the J call TRBJ2-3, with a weak D call TRBD2 (5 bases). There are 14 residues in the CDR3. Germline V gene sequence: CDR1 MNHEY, CDR2 SVGEGT. V dropped 6 bases and J dropped 0 bases, with 10 bases sitting between them. CDR3 DNA: TGTGCCAGCAGCCCCCCGGGGAGCACAGATACGCAGTATTTT. It yields the protein CASSPPGSTDTQYF.

This chain joins TRBV9 and TRBJ2-1; TRBD2 agrees at 10 bases. Germline CDR1 is SGDLS and CDR2 is YYNGEE. CDR3 length: 17 amino acids. Trimming removed 4 bases from V and 0 bases from J; junction bases left unmatched: 7. CDR3: CASSPHLAGDSYNEQFF. The CDR3 coding sequence is TGTGCCAGCAGCCCACATCTAGCGGGGGACTCCTACAATGAGCAGTTCTTC.